The 6 T cell receptor beta chains below all came from one sample that was sequenced in a study of cytotoxic CD8 clonotypes in ibrutinib-treated CLL. The table came from immunoSEQ multiplex PCR; TCRdb's copy has only in-frame clones and leaves some out. The data hold more than 300,000 clones, with around four fifths observed a single time. Here the sequenced sample was PBMCs, taken before ibrutinib treatment. The receptors shown here come from a human donor with chronic lymphocytic leukemia.

The rearrangement links TRBV4-3 to TRBJ2-1; 10 nucleotides agree with TRBD1. The V gene end was trimmed by 3 bases and the J gene end by 6 bases; junction bases not matched to a gene: 5. CDR1 is LGHNA and CDR2 is YSLEER in the germline V gene. This CDR3 has 15 residues. For the CDR3, the DNA is TGCGCCAGCAGCCACCTCCGGACAGGGGGCAATGAGCAGTTCTTC. Amino acids: CASSHLRTGGNEQFF.

The CDR3 reads CASSRTGGRGYTF. In DNA, the CDR3 is TGCGCCAGCAGCCGCACAGGGGGACGTGGCTACACCTTC. The genes are TRBV4-1 and TRBJ1-2; 8 nucleotides match TRBD1. Germline V gene data show CDR1 as MGHRA and CDR2 as YSYEKL. With 4 bases clipped from V and 7 bases from J, the junction kept 5 bases outside the gene matches. The CDR3 has 13 amino acids.

The chain is built from TRBV15 and TRBJ1-1; a weak D match, TRBD1 (6 bases). This CDR3 has 14 residues. CDR1 is LNHNV and CDR2 is YYDKDF in the germline V gene (reference sequence). Trimming stripped 1 base from V and 11 bases from J, with 17 bases between. CDR3 sequence: CATSRGINRALAFF. The CDR3 bases are TGTGCCACCAGCAGAGGAATCAACAGGGCCTTGGCTTTCTTT.

This clone has a single count. The chain couples TRBV28 to TRBJ2-5; D is undetermined. V was trimmed by 5 bases and J by 6 bases, leaving 4 bases between them. The length of the CDR3 is 10 residues. Germline loops: CDR1 MDHEN, CDR2 SYDVKM. The CDR3 DNA follows: TGTGCCAGCAGTGGGCAGACCCAGTACTTC. The encoded protein is CASSGQTQYF.

Written as DNA, the CDR3 is TGTGCCAGCAGCATACAGGGGGCTGAAGCTTTCTTT. Translating gives CASSIQGAEAFF. V gene TRBV7-2 combines with J gene TRBJ1-1, with 8 positions matching TRBD1. The CDR3 has 12 residues. The V gene's germline CDR1 is SGHTA and CDR2 FQGNSA. J gave up 6 bases and V 5 bases, and 2 bases lay outside the gene matches.

CDR3 sequence reads: CASSGDGGLAETQYF. CDR3 bases: TGTGCCAGCAGCGGGGACGGTGGGCTAGCAGAGACCCAGTACTTC. V gene TRBV7-2 combines with J gene TRBJ2-5; D is possibly TRBD1 or TRBD2 (5 bases each). The ends were cut back, 5 bases at V and 4 bases at J, with 17 bases in the middle. Germline CDR1 reads SGHTA; CDR2 reads FQGNSA. The CDR3 is 15 amino acids.